This note documents a single T cell receptor beta chain sequence. In the authors' workflow: The assay estimated nucleated cells by amplifying reference gene primers. Measured with immunoSEQ multiplex PCR; TCRdb has only the in-frame clones, and not every one. V and J calls and clone size are those listed in that table; D and trimming were worked out from the DNA. The table has some 96,000 clones, 86% seen once; the top ten hold over 1.5%. Germline values: CDR1 SGHTA, CDR2 FQGNSA. The CDR3 covers 13 residues. The germline V and J ends were trimmed by 5 bases and 4 bases, with 11 bases remaining between them. These data are taken from a study of blood T cell repertoires in COVID-19. Turning to the study itself: Acute-phase and convalescent COVID-19 samples originated in the United States, Italy and Spain. Sample material is recorded as cDNA or gDNA derived from T cells, B-cell-depleted T cells, or PBMCs.

The sequence was collected from an older man with acute or convalescent COVID-19. V gene TRBV7-2 combines with J gene TRBJ2-5; D is possibly TRBD2 (6 bases). Sequenced material: peripheral blood. The CDR3 protein is CASSGGSAETQYF. CDR3 bases: TGTGCCAGCAGCGGGGGGTCGGCAGAGACCCAGTACTTC. Combining the CDR3 with reference TRBV7-2 and TRBJ2-5 gives the whole variable domain GAGVSQSPSNKVTEKGKDVELRCDPISGHTALYWYRQSLGQGLEFLIYFQGNSAPDKSGLPSDRFSAERTGGSVSTLTIQRTQQEDSAVYLCASSGGSAETQYFGPGTRLLVL.